This T cell receptor beta chain was found in a study of B cell selection in AIRE deficiency. General observations from the study: Shared Treg sequences had shorter CDR3s, biased toward rearrangements with few non-templated insertions.

Clones were sequenced by immunoSEQ multiplex PCR, and TCRdb holds only the in-frame ones, with some missing. The sample records over 20,000 clones, approximately 91% being singletons. Sorted regulatory T cells were CD4-positive, CD25-high and CD127-low or negative. This CDR3 is 13 amino acids long. As concerns this clone: Antigen: not known.

V usage is TRBV21-1 and J usage is TRBJ2-7; TRBD2 is the table's D call, not checked against the DNA. TRBV21-1 is a documented pseudogene. The source of this sequence is a human donor in good health. Sequencing was performed on CD4+CD25+ Tregs sorted from PBMCs. CDR3: CARWGGTSYEQYF. The DNA for the CDR3 is TGTGCCAGGTGGGGGGGCACCTCCTACGAGCAGTACTTC.